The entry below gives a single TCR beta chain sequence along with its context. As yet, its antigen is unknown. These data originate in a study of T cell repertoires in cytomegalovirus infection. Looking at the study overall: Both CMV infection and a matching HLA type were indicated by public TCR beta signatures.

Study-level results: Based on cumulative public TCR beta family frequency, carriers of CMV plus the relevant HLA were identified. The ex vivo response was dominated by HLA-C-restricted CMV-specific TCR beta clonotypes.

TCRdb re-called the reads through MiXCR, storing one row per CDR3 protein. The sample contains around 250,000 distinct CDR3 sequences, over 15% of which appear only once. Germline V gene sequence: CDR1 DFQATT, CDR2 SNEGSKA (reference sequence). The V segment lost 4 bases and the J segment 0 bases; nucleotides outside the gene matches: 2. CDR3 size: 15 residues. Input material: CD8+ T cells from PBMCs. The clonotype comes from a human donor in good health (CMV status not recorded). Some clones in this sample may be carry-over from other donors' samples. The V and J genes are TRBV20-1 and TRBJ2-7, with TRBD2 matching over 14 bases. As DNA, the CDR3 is TGCAGTGCTACTGGGACTAGCGGGGGCTCCTACGAGCAGTACTTC. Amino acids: CSATGTSGGSYEQYF.